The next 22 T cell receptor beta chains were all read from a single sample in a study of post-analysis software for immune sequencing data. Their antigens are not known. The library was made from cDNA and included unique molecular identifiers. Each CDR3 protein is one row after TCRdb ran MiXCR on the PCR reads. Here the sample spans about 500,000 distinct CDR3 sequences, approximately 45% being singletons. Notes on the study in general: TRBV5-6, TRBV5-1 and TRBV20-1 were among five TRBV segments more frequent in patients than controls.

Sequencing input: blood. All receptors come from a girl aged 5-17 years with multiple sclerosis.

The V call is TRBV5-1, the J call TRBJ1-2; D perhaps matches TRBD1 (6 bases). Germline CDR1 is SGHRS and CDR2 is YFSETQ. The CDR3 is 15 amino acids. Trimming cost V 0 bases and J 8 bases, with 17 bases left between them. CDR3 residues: CASSLGSTGSSGYTF. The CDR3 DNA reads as TGCGCCAGCAGCTTGGGCTCTACAGGGTCTAGCGGCTACACCTTC.

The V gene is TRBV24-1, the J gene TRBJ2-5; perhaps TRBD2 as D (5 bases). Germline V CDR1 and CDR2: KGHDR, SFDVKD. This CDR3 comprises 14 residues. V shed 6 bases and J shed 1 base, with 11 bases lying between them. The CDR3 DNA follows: TGTGCCACCAGTAGAGAGAGCGGCCAAGAGACCCAGTACTTC. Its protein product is CATSRESGQETQYF.

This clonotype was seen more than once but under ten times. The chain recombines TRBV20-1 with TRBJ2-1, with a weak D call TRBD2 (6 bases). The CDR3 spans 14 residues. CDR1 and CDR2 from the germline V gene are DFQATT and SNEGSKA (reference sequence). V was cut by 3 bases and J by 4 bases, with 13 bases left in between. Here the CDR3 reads CSASLADKYNEQFF. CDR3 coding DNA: TGCAGTGCTAGTTTAGCGGATAAATACAATGAGCAGTTCTTC.

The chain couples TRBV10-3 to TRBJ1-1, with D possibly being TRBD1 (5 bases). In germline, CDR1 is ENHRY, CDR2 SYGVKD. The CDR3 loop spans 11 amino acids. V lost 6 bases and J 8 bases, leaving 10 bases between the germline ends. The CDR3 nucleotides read TGTGCCATCAGGGGGACGAGCGAAGCTTTCTTT. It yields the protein CAIRGTSEAFF.

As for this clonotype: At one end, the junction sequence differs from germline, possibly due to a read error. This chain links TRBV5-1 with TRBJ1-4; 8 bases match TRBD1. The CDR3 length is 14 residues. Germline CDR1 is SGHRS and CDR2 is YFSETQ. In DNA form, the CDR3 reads TGCGCCAGCAGATTACAGGGGGATAATGGAAAACTGTTTTTT. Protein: CASRLQGDNGKLFF.

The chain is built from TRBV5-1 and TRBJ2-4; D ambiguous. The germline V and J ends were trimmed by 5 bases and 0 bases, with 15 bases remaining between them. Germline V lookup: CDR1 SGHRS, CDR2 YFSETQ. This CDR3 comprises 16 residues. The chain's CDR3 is CASRVSVDLAKNIQYF. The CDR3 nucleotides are TGCGCCAGCAGGGTCTCGGTAGACCTAGCCAAAAACATTCAGTACTTC.

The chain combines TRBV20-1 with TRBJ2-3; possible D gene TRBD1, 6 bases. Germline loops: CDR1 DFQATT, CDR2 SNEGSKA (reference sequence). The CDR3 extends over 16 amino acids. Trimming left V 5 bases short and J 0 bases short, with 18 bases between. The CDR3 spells CSAANRDGSSTDTQYF. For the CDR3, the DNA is TGCAGTGCTGCCAACAGGGACGGGTCTAGCACAGATACGCAGTATTTT.

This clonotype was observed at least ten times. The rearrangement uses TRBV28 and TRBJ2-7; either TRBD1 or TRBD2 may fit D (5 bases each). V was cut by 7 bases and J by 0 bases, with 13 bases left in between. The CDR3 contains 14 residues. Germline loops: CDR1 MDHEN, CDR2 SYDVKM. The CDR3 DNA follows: TGTGCCAGCATTCAACGAGGGGTCTCCTACGAGCAGTACTTC. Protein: CASIQRGVSYEQYF.

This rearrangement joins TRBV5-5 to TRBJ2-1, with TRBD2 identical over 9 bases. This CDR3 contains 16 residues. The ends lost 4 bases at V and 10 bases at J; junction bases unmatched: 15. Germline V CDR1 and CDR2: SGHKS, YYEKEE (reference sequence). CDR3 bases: TGTGCCAGCAGCGCATACGGGATGGTAGCGGGAGTAGAGCAGTTCTTC. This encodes CASSAYGMVAGVEQFF.

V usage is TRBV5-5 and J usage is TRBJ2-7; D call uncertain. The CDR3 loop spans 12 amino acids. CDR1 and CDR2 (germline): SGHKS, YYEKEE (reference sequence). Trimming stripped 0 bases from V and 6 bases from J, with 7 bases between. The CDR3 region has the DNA TGTGCCAGCAGCTTGGCCCCCAGCGAGCAGTACTTC. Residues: CASSLAPSEQYF.

Here the CDR3 DNA reads TGTGCCAGCAGCTTCAAGAGATTTCTAACCTACGAGCAGTACTTC. This encodes CASSFKRFLTYEQYF. The genes are TRBV7-2 and TRBJ2-7; no clear D gene. V lost 3 bases to trimming and J lost 2 bases, with 14 bases between them. The CDR3 covers 15 residues. CDR1 is SGHTA, CDR2 FQGNSA, per germline.

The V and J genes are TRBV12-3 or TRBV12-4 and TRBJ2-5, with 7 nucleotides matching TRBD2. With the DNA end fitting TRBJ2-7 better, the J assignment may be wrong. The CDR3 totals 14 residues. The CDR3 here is CASRSGLDQYEQYF. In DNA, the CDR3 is TGTGCCAGCAGATCTGGACTAGATCAGTACGAGCAGTACTTC.

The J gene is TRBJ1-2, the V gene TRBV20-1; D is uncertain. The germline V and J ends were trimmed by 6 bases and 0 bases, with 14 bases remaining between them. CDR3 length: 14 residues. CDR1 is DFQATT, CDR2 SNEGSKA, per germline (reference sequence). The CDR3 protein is CSAKKRSTNYGYTF. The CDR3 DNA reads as TGCAGTGCCAAAAAGCGGTCAACTAACTATGGCTACACCTTC.

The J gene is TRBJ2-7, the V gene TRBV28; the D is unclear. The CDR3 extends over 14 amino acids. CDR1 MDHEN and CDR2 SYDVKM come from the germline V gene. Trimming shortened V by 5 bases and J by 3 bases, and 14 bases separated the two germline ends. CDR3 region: CASSPLLEGYEQYF. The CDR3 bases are TGTGCCAGCAGTCCACTCTTAGAAGGCTACGAGCAGTACTTC.

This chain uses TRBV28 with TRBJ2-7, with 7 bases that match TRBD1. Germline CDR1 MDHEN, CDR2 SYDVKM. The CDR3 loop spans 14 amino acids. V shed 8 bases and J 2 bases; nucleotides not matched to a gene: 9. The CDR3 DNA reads TGTGCCAGCCCCCCGGGACAGCCTACCTACGAGCAGTACTTC. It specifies CASPPGQPTYEQYF.

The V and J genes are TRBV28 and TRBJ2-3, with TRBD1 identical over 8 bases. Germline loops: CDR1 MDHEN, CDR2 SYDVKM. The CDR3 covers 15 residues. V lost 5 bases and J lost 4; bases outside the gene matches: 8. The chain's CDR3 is CASSHPDRVADTQYF. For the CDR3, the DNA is TGTGCCAGCAGTCACCCGGACAGGGTGGCAGATACGCAGTATTTT. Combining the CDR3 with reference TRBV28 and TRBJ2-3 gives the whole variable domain DVKVTQSSRYLVKRTGEKVFLECVQDMDHENMFWYRQDPGLGLRLIYFSYDVKMKEKGDIPEGYSVSREKKERFSLILESASTNQTSMYLCASSHPDRVADTQYFGPGTRLTVL.

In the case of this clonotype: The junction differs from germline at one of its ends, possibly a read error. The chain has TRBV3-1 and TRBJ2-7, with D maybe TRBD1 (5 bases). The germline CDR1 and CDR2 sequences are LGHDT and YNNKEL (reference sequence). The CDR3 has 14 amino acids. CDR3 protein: CASGQRQSSYEQYF. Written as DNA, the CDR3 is TGTGCCAGCGGCCAGCGACAGAGCTCCTACGAGCAGTACTTC.

CDR3 sequence (DNA): TGTGCCAGCAGCCCCCCGGTGCGGAGGGACGAGCAGTACTTC. This translates into CASSPPVRRDEQYF. The chain employs TRBV13 and TRBJ2-7; perhaps TRBD2 as D (6 bases). V lost 5 bases and J lost 5, with 16 bases in between. CDR1 is PRHDT and CDR2 is FYEKMQ in the germline V gene (reference sequence). The CDR3 runs to 14 residues.

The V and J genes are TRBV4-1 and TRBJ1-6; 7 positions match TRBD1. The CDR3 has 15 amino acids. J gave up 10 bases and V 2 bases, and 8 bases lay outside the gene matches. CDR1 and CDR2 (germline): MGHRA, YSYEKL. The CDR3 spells CASSQPTGRRSPLHF. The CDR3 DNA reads TGCGCCAGCAGCCAACCGACAGGGAGGAGGTCACCCCTCCACTTT.

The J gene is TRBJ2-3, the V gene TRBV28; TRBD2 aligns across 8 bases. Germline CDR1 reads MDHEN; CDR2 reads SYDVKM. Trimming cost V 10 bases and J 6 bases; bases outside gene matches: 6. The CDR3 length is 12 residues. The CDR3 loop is CATGGERDTQYF. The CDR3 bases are TGTGCCACCGGGGGGGAGCGGGATACGCAGTATTTT. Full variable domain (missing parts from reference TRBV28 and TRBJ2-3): DVKVTQSSRYLVKRTGEKVFLECVQDMDHENMFWYRQDPGLGLRLIYFSYDVKMKEKGDIPEGYSVSREKKERFSLILESASTNQTSMYLCATGGERDTQYFGPGTRLTVL.

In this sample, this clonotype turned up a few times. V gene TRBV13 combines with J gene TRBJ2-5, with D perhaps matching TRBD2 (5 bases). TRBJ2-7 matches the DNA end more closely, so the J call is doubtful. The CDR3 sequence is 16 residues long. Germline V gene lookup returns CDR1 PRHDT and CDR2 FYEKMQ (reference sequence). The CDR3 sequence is CASSHDGPPGSYEQYF. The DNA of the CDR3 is TGTGCCAGCAGTCACGATGGTCCCCCGGGAAGCTACGAGCAGTACTTC.

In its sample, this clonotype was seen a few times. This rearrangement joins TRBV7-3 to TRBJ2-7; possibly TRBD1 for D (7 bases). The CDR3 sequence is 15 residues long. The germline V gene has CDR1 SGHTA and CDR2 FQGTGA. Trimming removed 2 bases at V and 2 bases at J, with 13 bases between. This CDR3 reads CASSLGRDSAYEQYF. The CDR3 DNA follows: TGTGCCAGCAGCTTAGGGCGGGACAGCGCCTACGAGCAGTACTTC.